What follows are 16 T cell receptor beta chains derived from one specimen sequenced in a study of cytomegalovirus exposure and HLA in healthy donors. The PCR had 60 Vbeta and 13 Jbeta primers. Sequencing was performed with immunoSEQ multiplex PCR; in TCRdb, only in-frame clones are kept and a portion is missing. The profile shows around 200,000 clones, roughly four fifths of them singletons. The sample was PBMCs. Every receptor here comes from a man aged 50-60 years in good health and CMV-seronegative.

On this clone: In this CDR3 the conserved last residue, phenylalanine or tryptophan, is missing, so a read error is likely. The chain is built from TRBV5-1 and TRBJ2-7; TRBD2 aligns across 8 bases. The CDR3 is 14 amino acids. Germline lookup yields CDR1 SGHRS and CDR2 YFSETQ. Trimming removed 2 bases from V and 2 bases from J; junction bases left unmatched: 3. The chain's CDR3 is CASSLTSGPYEQYL. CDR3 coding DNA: TGCGCCAGCAGCTTAACTAGCGGACCCTACGAGCAGTACCTC.

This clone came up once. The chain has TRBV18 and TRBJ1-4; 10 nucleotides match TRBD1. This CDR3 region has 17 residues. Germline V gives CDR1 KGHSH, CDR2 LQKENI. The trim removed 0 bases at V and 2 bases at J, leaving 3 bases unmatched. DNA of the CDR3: TGTGCCAGCTCACCACCGGGACAGGGGACCACTAATGAAAAACTGTTTTTT. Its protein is CASSPPGQGTTNEKLFF.

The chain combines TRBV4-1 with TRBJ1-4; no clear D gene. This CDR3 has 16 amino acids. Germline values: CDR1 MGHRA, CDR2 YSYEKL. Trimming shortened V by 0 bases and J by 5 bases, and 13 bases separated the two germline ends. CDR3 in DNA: TGCGCCAGCAGCCAAGATCCCCGGGTTGTGAATGAAAAACTGTTTTTT. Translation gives CASSQDPRVVNEKLFF.

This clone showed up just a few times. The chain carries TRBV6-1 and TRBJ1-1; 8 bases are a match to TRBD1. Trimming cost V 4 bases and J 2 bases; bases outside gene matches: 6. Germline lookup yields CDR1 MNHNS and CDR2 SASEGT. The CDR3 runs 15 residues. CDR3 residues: CASSVRDRFNTEAFF. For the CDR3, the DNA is TGTGCCAGCAGTGTCCGGGACAGGTTCAACACTGAAGCTTTCTTT.

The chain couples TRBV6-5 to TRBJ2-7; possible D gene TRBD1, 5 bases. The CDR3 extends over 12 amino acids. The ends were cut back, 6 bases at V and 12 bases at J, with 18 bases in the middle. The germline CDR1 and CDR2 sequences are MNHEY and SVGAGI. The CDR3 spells CASSTTDSRLYF. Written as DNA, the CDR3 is TGTGCCAGCAGCACGACAGACAGCCGACTGTACTTC.

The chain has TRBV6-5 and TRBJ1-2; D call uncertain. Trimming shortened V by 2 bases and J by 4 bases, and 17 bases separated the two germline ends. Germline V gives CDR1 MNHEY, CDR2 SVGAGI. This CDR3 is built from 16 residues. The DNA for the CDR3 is TGTGCCAGCAGTTACGCCGACTCCACCGGCGGCTATGGCTACACCTTC. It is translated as CASSYADSTGGYGYTF.

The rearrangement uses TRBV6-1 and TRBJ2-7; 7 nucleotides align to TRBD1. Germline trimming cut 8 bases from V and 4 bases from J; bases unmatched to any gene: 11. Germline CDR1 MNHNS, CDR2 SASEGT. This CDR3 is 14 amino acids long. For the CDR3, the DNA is TGTGCCAGCGGAGACAGGGACAGATTTTACGAGCAGTACTTC. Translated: CASGDRDRFYEQYF.

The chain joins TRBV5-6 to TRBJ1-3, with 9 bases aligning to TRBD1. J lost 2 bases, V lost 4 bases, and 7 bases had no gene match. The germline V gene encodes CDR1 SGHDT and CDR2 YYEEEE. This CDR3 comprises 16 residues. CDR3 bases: TGTGCCAGCAGCCCGAGAACAGGGGGCCCTGGAAACACCATATATTTT. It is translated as CASSPRTGGPGNTIYF.

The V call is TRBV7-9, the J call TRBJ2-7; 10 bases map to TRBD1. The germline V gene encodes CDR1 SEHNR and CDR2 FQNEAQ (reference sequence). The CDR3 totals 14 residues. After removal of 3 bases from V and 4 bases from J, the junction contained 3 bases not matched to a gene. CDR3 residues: CASSFGTGEYEQYF. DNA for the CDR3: TGTGCCAGCAGCTTCGGGACAGGGGAATACGAGCAGTACTTC.

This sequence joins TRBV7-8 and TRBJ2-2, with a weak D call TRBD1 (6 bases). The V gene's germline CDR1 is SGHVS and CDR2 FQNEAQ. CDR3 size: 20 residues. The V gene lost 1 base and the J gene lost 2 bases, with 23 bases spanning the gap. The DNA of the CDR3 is TGTGCCAGCAGCTTAGTAACCCCTTCCGCTGGGACACGCAACACCGGGGAGCTGTTTTTT. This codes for CASSLVTPSAGTRNTGELFF.

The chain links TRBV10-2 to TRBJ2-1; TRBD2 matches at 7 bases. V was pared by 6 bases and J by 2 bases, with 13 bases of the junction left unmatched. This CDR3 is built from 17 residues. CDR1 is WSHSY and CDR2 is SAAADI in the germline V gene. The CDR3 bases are TGCGCCAGCAGCGAACACCTCCGGGGGGTCCCCTACAATGAGCAGTTCTTC. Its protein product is CASSEHLRGVPYNEQFF.

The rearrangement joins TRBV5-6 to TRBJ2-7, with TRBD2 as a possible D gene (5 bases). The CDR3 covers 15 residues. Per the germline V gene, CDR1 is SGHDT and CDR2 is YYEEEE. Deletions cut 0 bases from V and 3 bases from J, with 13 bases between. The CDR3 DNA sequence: TGTGCCAGCAGCTTGGACCGGGGTCGGCGCTACGAGCAGTACTTC. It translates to CASSLDRGRRYEQYF.

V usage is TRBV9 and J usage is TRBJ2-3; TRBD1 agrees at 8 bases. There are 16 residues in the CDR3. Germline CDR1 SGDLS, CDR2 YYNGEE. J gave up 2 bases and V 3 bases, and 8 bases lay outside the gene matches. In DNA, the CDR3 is TGTGCCAGCAGCGCTGGGTCGACAGGGGCCACAGATACGCAGTATTTT. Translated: CASSAGSTGATDTQYF.

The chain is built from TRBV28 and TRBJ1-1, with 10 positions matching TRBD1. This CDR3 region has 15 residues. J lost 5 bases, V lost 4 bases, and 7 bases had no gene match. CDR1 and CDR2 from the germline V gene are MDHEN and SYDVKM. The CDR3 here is CASSSGQGPGTEAFF. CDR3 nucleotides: TGTGCCAGCAGTTCGGGACAGGGGCCGGGGACTGAAGCTTTCTTT.

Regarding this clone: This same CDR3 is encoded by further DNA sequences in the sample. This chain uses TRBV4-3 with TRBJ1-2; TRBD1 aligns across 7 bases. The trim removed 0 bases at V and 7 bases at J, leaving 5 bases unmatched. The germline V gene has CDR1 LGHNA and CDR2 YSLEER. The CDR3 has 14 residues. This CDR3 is CASSQETGDPGYTF. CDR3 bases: TGCGCCAGCAGCCAAGAAACAGGGGACCCTGGCTACACCTTC.

Here the CDR3 DNA reads TGCGCCAGCAGCCGCGGACTGTCAGGGGTAGATGAGCAGTTCTTC. Amino acid sequence: CASSRGLSGVDEQFF. The chain recombines TRBV4-3 with TRBJ2-1; tentatively, D is TRBD1 (6 bases). In germline, CDR1 is LGHNA, CDR2 YSLEER. The ends were cut back, 4 bases at V and 8 bases at J, with 18 bases in the middle. The CDR3 has 15 residues.